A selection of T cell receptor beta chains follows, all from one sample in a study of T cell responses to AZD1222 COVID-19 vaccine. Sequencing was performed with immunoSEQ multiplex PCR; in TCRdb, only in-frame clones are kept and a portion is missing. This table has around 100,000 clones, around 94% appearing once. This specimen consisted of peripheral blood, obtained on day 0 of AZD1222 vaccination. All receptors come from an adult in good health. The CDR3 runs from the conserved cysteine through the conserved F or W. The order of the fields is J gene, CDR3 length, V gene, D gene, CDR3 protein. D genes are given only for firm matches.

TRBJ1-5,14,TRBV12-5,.,CASGWTIRDQPQHF
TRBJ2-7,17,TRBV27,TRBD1,CASSLSIPPGTGYEQYF
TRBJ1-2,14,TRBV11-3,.,CASSRGGVDYGYTF
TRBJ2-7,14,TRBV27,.,CASSQGDSAYEQYF
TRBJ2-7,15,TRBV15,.,CATSRESGPPYEQYF
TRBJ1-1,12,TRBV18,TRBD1,CASSQGTVEAFF
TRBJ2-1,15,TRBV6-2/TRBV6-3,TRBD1,CASSLDRPSYNEQFF
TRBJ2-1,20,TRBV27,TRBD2,CASRPRGLAGGLSSYNEQFF
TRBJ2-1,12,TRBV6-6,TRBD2,CASSYGTSGQFF
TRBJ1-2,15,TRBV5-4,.,CASSPGRGLTYGYTF
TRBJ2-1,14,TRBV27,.,CASSLRGFANEQFF
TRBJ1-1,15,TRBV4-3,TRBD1,CASSQAGTGDTEAFF
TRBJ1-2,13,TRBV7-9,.,CASSTWTQAFYTF
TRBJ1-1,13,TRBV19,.,CAGSTNLNTEAFF
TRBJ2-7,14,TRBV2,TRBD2,CASSGTGLANEQYF
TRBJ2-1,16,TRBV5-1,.,CASRVMVGQNYNEQFF
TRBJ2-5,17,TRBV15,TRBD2,CATSREYLAGTQETQYF
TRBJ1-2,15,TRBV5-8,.,CASSQQRGGYYGYTF
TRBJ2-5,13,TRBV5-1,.,CASSTDVRETQYF
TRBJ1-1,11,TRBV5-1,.,CASSLGAEAFF
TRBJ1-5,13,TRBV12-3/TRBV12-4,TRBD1,CASSPSTGGPQHF
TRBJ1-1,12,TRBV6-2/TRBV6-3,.,CASSRPETEAFF
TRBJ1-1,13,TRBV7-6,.,CASSSGTGTEAFF
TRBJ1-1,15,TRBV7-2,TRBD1,CASSLDAGQGAEAFF
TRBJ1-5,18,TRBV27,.,CASSPERITDRNLQPQHF
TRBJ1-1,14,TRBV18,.,CASSPNKGNTEAFF
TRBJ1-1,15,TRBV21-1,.,CASSKTGLQNTEAFF
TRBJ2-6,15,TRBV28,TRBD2,CASSAGGSGANVLTF
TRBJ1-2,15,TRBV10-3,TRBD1,CAITSPGQGKIGYTF
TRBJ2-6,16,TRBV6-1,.,CASSVIWGSGANVLTF
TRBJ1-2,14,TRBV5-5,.,CASSFGSTLYGYTF
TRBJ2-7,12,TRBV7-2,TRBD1,CASSFTGEEQYF
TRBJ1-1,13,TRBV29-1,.,CSVAGGVGTEAFF
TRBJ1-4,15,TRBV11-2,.,CASSLGREMAEKLFF
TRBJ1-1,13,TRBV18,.,CASSKQQNTEAFF
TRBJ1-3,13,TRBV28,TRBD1,CASGTGGGNTIYF
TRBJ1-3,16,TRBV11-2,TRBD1,CASRQDRGISGNTIYF
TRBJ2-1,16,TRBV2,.,CASTRIVTVHYNEQFF
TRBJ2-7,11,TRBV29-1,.,CSATATYEQYF
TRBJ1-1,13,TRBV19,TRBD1,CASSNTGDAEAFF
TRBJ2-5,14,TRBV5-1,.,CASRTSGNRSPQYF
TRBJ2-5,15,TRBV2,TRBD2,CASSSISGRGETQYF
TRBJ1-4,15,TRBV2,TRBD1,CATEAGGDVSEKLFF
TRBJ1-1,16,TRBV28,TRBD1,CASSLVPGQLDTEAFF
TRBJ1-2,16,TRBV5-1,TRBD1,CASSATKDRTLYGYTF
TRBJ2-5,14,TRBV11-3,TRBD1,CASSLNRGQETQYF
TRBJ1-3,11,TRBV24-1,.,CAYRDGNTIYF
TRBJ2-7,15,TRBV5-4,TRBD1,CASSGKPGQAGEQYF
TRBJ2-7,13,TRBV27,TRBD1,CASSPTGETEQYF
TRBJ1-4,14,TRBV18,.,CASSPGHLEEKLFF
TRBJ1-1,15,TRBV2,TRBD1,CASSERGQGNTEAFF
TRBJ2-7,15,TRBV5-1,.,CASSLVMGQAHEQYF
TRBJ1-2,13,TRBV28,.,CASSLQLEVGYTF
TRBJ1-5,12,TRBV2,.,CASRIGNQPQHF
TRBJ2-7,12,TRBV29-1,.,CSVPGPSYEQYF
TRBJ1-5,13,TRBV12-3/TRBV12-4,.,CASSLGENQPQHF
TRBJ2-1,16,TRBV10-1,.,CASGVGEQSSYNEQFF